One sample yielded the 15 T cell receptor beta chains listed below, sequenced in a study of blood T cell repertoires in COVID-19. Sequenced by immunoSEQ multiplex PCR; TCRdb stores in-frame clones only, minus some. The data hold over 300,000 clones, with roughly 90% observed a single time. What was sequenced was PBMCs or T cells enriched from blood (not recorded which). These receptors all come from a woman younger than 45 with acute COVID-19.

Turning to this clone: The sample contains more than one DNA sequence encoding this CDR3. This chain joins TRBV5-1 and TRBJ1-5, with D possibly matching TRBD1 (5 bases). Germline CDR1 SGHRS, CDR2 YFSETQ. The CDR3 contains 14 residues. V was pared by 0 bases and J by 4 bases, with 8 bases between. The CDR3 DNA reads TGCGCCAGCAGCTTGGACGGGGGGAATCAGCCCCAGCATTTT. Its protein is CASSLDGGNQPQHF.

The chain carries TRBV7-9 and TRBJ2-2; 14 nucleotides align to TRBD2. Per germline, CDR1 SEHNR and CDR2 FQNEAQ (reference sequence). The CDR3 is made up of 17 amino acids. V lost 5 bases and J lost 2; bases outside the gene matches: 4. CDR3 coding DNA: TGTGCCAGCAGCCCAGGGACTAGCGGGGGAAACACCGGGGAGCTGTTTTTT. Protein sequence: CASSPGTSGGNTGELFF.

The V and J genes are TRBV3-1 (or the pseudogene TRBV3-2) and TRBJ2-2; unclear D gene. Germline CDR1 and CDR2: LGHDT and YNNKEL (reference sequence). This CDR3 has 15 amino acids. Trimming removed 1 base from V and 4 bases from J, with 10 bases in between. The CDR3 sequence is CASSQAAAVTGELFF. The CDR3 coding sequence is TGTGCCAGCAGCCAAGCTGCCGCGGTCACCGGGGAGCTGTTTTTT.

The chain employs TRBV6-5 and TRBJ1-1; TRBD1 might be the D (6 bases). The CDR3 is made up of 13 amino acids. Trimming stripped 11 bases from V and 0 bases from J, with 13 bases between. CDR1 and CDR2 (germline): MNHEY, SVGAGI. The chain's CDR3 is CAVSGQLNTEAFF. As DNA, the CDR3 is TGTGCCGTAAGTGGACAGTTGAACACTGAAGCTTTCTTT.

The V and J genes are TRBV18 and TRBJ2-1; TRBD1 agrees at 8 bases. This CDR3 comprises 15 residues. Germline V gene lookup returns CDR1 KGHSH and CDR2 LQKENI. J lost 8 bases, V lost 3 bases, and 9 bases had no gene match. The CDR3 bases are TGTGCCAGCTCACCTGGGAGACAGGGGCAGGATGAGCAGTTCTTC. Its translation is CASSPGRQGQDEQFF. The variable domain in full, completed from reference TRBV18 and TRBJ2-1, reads NAGVMQNPRHLVRRRGQEARLRCSPMKGHSHVYWYRQLPEEGLKFMVYLQKENIIDESGMPKERFSAEFPKEGPSILRIQQVVRGDSAAYFCASSPGRQGQDEQFFGPGTRLTVL.

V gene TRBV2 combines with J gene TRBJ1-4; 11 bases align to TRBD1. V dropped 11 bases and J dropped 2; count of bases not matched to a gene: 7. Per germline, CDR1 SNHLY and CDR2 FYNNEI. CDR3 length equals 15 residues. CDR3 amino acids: CASRTGGNTNEKLFF. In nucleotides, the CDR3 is TGTGCCTCAAGGACAGGGGGCAACACTAATGAAAAACTGTTTTTT. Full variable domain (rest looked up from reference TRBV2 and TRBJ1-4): EPEVTQTPSHQVTQMGQEVILRCVPISNHLYFYWYRQILGQKVEFLVSFYNNEISEKSEIFDDQFSVERPDGSNFTLKIRSTKLEDSAMYFCASRTGGNTNEKLFFGSGTQLSVL.

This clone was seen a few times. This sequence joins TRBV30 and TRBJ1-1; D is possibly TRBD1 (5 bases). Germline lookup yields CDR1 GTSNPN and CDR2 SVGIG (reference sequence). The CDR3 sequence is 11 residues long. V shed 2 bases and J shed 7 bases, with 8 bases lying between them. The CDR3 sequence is CAWSWGGEAFF. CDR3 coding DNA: TGTGCCTGGAGTTGGGGGGGTGAAGCTTTCTTT.

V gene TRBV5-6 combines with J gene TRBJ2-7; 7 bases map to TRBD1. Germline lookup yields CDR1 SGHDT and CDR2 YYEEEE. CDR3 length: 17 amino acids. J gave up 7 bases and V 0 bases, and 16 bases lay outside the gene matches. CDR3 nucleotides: TGTGCCAGCAGCTTGGGGGGCAAGGGGACCACAGGGGAGGAGCAGTACTTC. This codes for CASSLGGKGTTGEEQYF.

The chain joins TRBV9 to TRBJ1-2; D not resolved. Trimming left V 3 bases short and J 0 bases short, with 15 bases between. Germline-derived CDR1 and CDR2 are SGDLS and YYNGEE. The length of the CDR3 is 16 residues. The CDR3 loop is CASSDRPTTSNYGYTF. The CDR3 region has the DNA TGTGCCAGCAGCGATAGGCCGACAACCTCTAACTATGGCTACACCTTC.

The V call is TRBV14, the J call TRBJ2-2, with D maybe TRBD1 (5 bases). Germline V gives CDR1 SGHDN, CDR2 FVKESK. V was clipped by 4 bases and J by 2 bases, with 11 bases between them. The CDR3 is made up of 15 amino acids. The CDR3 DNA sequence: TGTGCCAGCAGCCTAACAGGATTCAACACCGGGGAGCTGTTTTTT. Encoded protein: CASSLTGFNTGELFF.

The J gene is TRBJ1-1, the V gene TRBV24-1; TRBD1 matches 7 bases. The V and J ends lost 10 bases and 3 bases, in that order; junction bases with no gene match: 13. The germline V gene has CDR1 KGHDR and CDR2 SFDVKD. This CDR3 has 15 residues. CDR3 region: CATRGDRGVDTEAFF. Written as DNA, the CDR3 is TGTGCCACGAGGGGGGACAGAGGGGTGGACACTGAAGCTTTCTTT.

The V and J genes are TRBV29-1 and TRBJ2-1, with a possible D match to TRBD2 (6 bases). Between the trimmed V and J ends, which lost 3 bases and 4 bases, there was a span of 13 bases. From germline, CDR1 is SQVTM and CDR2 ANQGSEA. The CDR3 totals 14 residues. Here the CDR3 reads CSVDFGGGYNEQFF. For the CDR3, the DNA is TGCAGCGTTGATTTCGGGGGAGGTTACAATGAGCAGTTCTTC.

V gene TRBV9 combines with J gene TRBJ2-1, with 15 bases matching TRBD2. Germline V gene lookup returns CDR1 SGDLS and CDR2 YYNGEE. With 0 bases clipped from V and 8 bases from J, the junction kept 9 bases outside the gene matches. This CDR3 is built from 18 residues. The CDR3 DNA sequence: TGTGCCAGCAGCGTAGTGGGACTAGCGGGGGGTCTTGGCGATGAGCAGTTCTTC. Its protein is CASSVVGLAGGLGDEQFF. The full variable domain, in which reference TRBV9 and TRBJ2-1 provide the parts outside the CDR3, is DSGVTQTPKHLITATGQRVTLRCSPRSGDLSVYWYQQSLDQGLQFLIQYYNGEERAKGNILERFSAQQFPDLHSELNLSSLELGDSALYFCASSVVGLAGGLGDEQFFGPGTRLTVL.

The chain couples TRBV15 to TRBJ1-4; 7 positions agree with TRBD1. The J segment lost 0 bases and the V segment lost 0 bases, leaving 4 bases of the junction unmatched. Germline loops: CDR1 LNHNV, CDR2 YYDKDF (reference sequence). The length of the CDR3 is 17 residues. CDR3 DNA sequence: TGTGCCACCAGCAGAGATGAGGGGGCGACAACTAATGAAAAACTGTTTTTT. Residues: CATSRDEGATTNEKLFF.

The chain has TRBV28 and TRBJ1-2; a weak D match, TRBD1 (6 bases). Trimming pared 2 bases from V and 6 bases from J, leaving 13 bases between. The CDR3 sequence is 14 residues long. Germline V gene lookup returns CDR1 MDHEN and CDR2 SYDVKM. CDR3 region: CASSLPYRAHGYTF. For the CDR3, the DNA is TGTGCCAGCAGTTTACCCTACAGGGCCCATGGCTACACCTTC.